The sequence of this T cell receptor beta chain was determined in a study of T cell responses to AZD1222 COVID-19 vaccine. Overall study: Timing groups of about 4 and about 12 weeks for second doses were pooled.

Libraries were prepared by immunoSEQ multiplex PCR; TCRdb keeps only in-frame clonotypes and omits some of them. The sample lists 72,000 or so clones; over 85% were seen once. The CDR3 covers 13 residues. V was shortened by 4 bases and J by 5 bases, with 11 bases between the two germline ends. Study observations and caveats: Spike-specific TCR breadth and depth grew following two AZD1222 doses. No day 14 peak samples; only post-peak repertoires were characterized. Clonal diversity may have been underestimated in mostly white British donors.

A word on this clone: The antigen is undetermined.

The sequencing here drew on peripheral blood, taken on day 0 of AZD1222 vaccination. This chain joins TRBV12-3 or TRBV12-4 and TRBJ2-5; the D gene is possibly TRBD1 (6 bases). The receptor comes from an adult in good health. Here the CDR3 reads CASSYRDSETQYF. The CDR3 DNA reads TGTGCCAGCAGTTACAGGGATTCGGAGACCCAGTACTTC.